This entry lists 18 T cell receptor beta chains sequenced from one sample in a study of cytomegalovirus exposure and HLA in healthy donors. Use of 60 Vbeta and 13 Jbeta primers characterized the PCR. Profiling relied on immunoSEQ multiplex PCR, and the TCRdb table lists in-frame clones only, not all of them. This sample has under 150,000 clones, with 79% found just once. The sample was PBMCs. The receptors shown here come from a man younger than 45 in good health and CMV-seropositive.

The chain employs TRBV19 and TRBJ2-3; D unclear. Trimming pared 6 bases from V and 0 bases from J, leaving 4 bases between. Germline CDR1 reads LNHDA; CDR2 reads SQIVND (reference sequence). The CDR3 spans 12 residues. DNA of the CDR3: TGTGCCAGTAGCCTTAGCACAGATACGCAGTATTTT. This gives the protein CASSLSTDTQYF.

The chain combines TRBV6-6 with TRBJ2-7; D is unresolved. CDR3 length: 14 amino acids. CDR1 MNHNY and CDR2 SVGAGI come from the germline V gene (reference sequence). V shed 0 bases and J shed 6 bases, with 12 bases lying between them. The CDR3 DNA sequence: TGTGCCAGCAGTTACTCGGCCGGGTCTGGCGAGCAGTACTTC. Its translation: CASSYSAGSGEQYF.

The chain has TRBV4-3 and TRBJ1-1, with D possibly matching TRBD1 (5 bases). CDR3 length: 15 amino acids. CDR1 is LGHNA and CDR2 is YSLEER in the germline V gene. V dropped 1 base and J dropped 3 bases, with 12 bases sitting between them. Here the CDR3 reads CASSQGARGYTEAFF. CDR3 DNA sequence: TGCGCCAGCAGCCAAGGGGCTAGGGGTTACACTGAAGCTTTCTTT.

The V and J genes are TRBV4-1 and TRBJ1-4; a weak D match, TRBD1 (6 bases). V lost 2 bases and J 7 bases, leaving 14 bases between the germline ends. From germline, CDR1 is MGHRA and CDR2 YSYEKL. The CDR3 extends over 15 amino acids. CDR3 sequence (DNA): TGCGCCAGCAGCCAATCCCGACAGGACGCTGAAAAACTGTTTTTT. It translates to CASSQSRQDAEKLFF.

The chain couples TRBV2 to TRBJ2-5, with 14 bases identical to TRBD2. After removal of 4 bases from V and 5 bases from J, the junction contained 3 bases not matched to a gene. Germline CDR1 is SNHLY and CDR2 is FYNNEI. The CDR3 has 15 residues. CDR3 loop: CASSARTSGGETQYF. CDR3 sequence (DNA): TGTGCCAGCAGTGCGAGGACTAGCGGGGGGGAGACCCAGTACTTC.

This clone showed up just once. The rearrangement joins TRBV7-8 to TRBJ1-6, with 11 bases fitting TRBD1. The CDR3 loop spans 16 amino acids. The V gene's germline CDR1 is SGHVS and CDR2 FQNEAQ. Unmatched junction bases numbered 4, after V lost 3 bases and J lost 6 bases. CDR3 region: CASSFAGQGANSPLHF. As DNA, the CDR3 is TGTGCCAGCAGCTTCGCCGGACAGGGGGCTAATTCACCCCTCCACTTT.

This clone was detected a few times. Other DNA sequences within the sample encode an identical CDR3. The chain is built from TRBV5-4 and TRBJ1-5; possible D gene TRBD1, 6 bases. Germline assignment: CDR1 SGHNT and CDR2 YYREEE (reference sequence). The CDR3 extends over 12 amino acids. V was trimmed by 4 bases and J by 6 bases, leaving 8 bases between them. The CDR3 loop is CASSLDSQPQHF. The CDR3 DNA is TGTGCCAGCAGCCTGGACAGTCAGCCCCAGCATTTT.

V and J are TRBV29-1 and TRBJ2-7; 7 bases line up with TRBD1. The CDR3 sequence is 11 residues long. With 6 bases clipped from V and 7 bases from J, the junction kept 6 bases outside the gene matches. Per germline, CDR1 SQVTM and CDR2 ANQGSEA. In DNA, the CDR3 is TGCAGCGTCAGACAGGGTCTGGAGCAGTACTTC. This gives the protein CSVRQGLEQYF.

The chain combines TRBV19 with TRBJ1-5, with TRBD1 matching over 7 bases. V gave up 1 base and J gave up 6 bases; unmatched junction bases: 6. The germline V gene encodes CDR1 LNHDA and CDR2 SQIVND (reference sequence). This CDR3 region has 15 residues. CDR3 sequence reads: CASSIVGGWGQPQHF. In DNA, the CDR3 is TGTGCCAGTAGTATAGTAGGGGGCTGGGGTCAGCCCCAGCATTTT.

This sequence joins TRBV13 and TRBJ1-1; 8 bases agree with TRBD1. The CDR3 totals 14 residues. Germline trimming cut 2 bases from V and 1 base from J; bases unmatched to any gene: 0. The germline CDR1 and CDR2 sequences are PRHDT and FYEKMQ (reference sequence). The CDR3 coding sequence is TGTGCCAGCAGCTTAACAGGGGGGAACACTGAAGCTTTCTTT. Translation gives CASSLTGGNTEAFF.

This chain links TRBV6-6 with TRBJ1-3; weak D call: TRBD1 (6 bases). Deletions cut 2 bases from V and 0 bases from J, with 11 bases between. The CDR3 is made up of 16 amino acids. Germline CDR1 MNHNY, CDR2 SVGAGI (reference sequence). This chain's CDR3 is CASSYGRGGSGNTIYF. CDR3 sequence (DNA): TGTGCCAGCAGTTACGGACGAGGGGGCTCTGGAAACACCATATATTTT.

The CDR3 reads CASSLGGTETQYF. For the CDR3, the DNA is TGTGCCAGCAGCTTGGGCGGGACTGAGACCCAGTACTTC. The chain links TRBV5-4 to TRBJ2-5; TRBD2 is a possible D gene (6 bases). The V gene lost 0 bases and the J gene lost 5 bases, with 8 bases spanning the gap. The CDR3 covers 13 residues. In germline, CDR1 is SGHNT, CDR2 YYREEE (reference sequence). The entire variable domain, with the rest obtained from reference TRBV5-4 and TRBJ2-5, is as follows: ETGVTQSPTHLIKTRGQQVTLRCSSQSGHNTVSWYQQALGQGPQFIFQYYREEENGRGNFPPRFSGLQFPNYSSELNVNALELDDSALYLCASSLGGTETQYFGPGTRLLVL.

Notes on this clone: A read error may produce the germline difference seen at one junction end. The rearrangement joins TRBV19 to TRBJ2-6; tentative D call: TRBD2 (6 bases). CDR1 is LNHDA, CDR2 SQIVND, per germline (reference sequence). This CDR3 has 15 amino acids. CDR3 DNA: TGTGCCAGTAGATCGGACGGCGGCGGGGCCAACGGCCTGACTTTC. This translates into CASRSDGGGANGLTF.

This clone came up a few times. V usage is TRBV4-3 and J usage is TRBJ1-4; TRBD1 matches at 10 bases. CDR1 and CDR2 from the germline V gene are LGHNA and YSLEER. The CDR3 spans 15 residues. After removal of 4 bases from V and 5 bases from J, the junction contained 4 bases not matched to a gene. The CDR3 DNA reads as TGCGCCAGCAGCCCGTGGACAGGGGGGAATGAAAAACTGTTTTTT. Translated: CASSPWTGGNEKLFF.

The chain carries TRBV27 and TRBJ2-5; no firm D call. The germline gives CDR1 MNHEY, CDR2 SMNVEV (reference sequence). The CDR3 totals 12 residues. Trimming shortened V by 5 bases and J by 0 bases, and 4 bases separated the two germline ends. CDR3 sequence reads: CASSHYQETQYF. CDR3 nucleotides: TGTGCCAGCAGTCACTACCAAGAGACCCAGTACTTC.

The chain uses TRBV5-4 and TRBJ2-5; 11 bases match TRBD1. J lost 6 bases, V lost 3 bases, and 10 bases had no gene match. CDR1 is SGHNT, CDR2 YYREEE, per germline (reference sequence). The CDR3 totals 16 residues. CDR3 residues: CASSSGGRTGGKTQYF. The CDR3, as DNA: TGTGCCAGCAGCTCCGGGGGGAGGACAGGGGGCAAGACCCAGTACTTC. The variable domain in full, completed from reference TRBV5-4 and TRBJ2-5, reads ETGVTQSPTHLIKTRGQQVTLRCSSQSGHNTVSWYQQALGQGPQFIFQYYREEENGRGNFPPRFSGLQFPNYSSELNVNALELDDSALYLCASSSGGRTGGKTQYFGPGTRLLVL.

Comment on this clone: The same CDR3 arises from other DNA sequences in this sample as well. V is TRBV5-1 and J is TRBJ2-7; TRBD1 matches 8 bases. CDR1 and CDR2 (germline): SGHRS, YFSETQ. The CDR3 sequence is 14 residues long. Trimming at V came to 2 bases and at J to 4 bases, leaving 5 bases not matched to a gene. CDR3 region: CASSLQGGIYEQYF. The DNA for the CDR3 is TGCGCCAGCAGCTTACAGGGGGGCATTTACGAGCAGTACTTC.

V is TRBV28 and J is TRBJ2-1; 7 nucleotides line up with TRBD1. The CDR3 consists of 14 residues. The germline V gene encodes CDR1 MDHEN and CDR2 SYDVKM. V was clipped by 6 bases and J by 2 bases; unmatched bases: 4. CDR3 sequence: CASRAGTAYNEQFF. DNA for the CDR3: TGTGCCAGCAGGGCCGGGACAGCCTACAATGAGCAGTTCTTC. Full variable domain (rest looked up from reference TRBV28 and TRBJ2-1): DVKVTQSSRYLVKRTGEKVFLECVQDMDHENMFWYRQDPGLGLRLIYFSYDVKMKEKGDIPEGYSVSREKKERFSLILESASTNQTSMYLCASRAGTAYNEQFFGPGTRLTVL.